This T cell receptor (beta chain) was captured in a study of T cell repertoires in cytomegalovirus infection (dated by TCRdb to between 2018 and 2021). As for the study more broadly: Donor HLA type was relevant to the analysis, because carriage of CMV infection together with the matching HLA type was indicated by public TCR beta signatures. What the authors observed across the whole study: In both this cohort and an independent cohort of several hundred donors, the cumulative frequency of public TCR beta family members distinguished carriers of CMV infection plus the relevant HLA type. The ex vivo response was dominated by HLA-C-restricted CMV-specific TCR beta clonotypes, and the single most frequent clonotype in two of eight donors was supplied by these HLA-C-restricted clonotypes.

This clonotype has more than one count but fewer than ten. Its antigen target is currently unknown. Base qualities are not recorded, but no much larger clone differs from it by a single base. From the cysteine up to the phenylalanine, the CDR3 has a length of 17 residues. The retained sequence is limited to the CDR3, 51 bases, with the frame set at the first base. CDR1 and CDR2, looked up from the germline V gene, are SNHLY and FYNNEI. From V the trimming removes 2 bases and from J it removes 10 bases, while the gene matches leave 13 bases of the junction unaccounted for. TCRdb lists the instrument as Illumina HiSeq 1500. Using fastp trimming at Q25 and MiXCR clonotype assembly, TCRdb reanalyzed the public sequencing data and kept in-frame beta chains. Rows merge per CDR3 protein into single entries with the most common DNA and genes. Within this sample are roughly 500,000 distinct CDR3 sequences, with approximately 16% of them counted one time only. The ten largest clones capture under 30% of the sample.

Source material: CD8+ T cells from PBMCs. The chain is encoded by TRBV2 joined to TRBJ2-1; a stretch of 11 junction bases matches TRBD2. This receptor was obtained from a human donor in good health (CMV status not recorded). Some clones in this sample may be carry-over from other donors' samples. The DNA is as follows: TGTGCCAGCAGTGAACAGCTAGCGGGGGGCCCCCGGGAAGAGCAGTTCTTC. Translated, it reads CASSEQLAGGPREEQFF.